These T cell receptor beta chains were read from a single sample in a study of blood T cell repertoires in COVID-19. Assay used: immunoSEQ multiplex PCR; TCRdb lists only in-frame clones, some missing. The sample includes about 400,000 clones, 70% to 90% of them seen just once. The sequencing input was PBMCs or T cells enriched from blood (not recorded which). These receptors were collected from a middle-aged woman with acute COVID-19. CDR3s include the opening cysteine and the closing phenylalanine or tryptophan. A D gene is named only where the DNA matches it firmly. Size values are once, few and many counts, or a class for expanded clones, and some rows have none.

clone_size j_call d_call v_call cdr3_aa cdr3_nt
once TRBJ2-5 . TRBV9 CASSVAQGRETQYF TGTGCCAGCAGCGTAGCCCAGGGTAGGGAGACCCAGTACTTC
. TRBJ2-1 . TRBV28 CASSPLRAGDTEQFF TGTGCCAGCAGTCCTCTCCGTGCAGGGGACACTGAGCAGTTCTTC
. TRBJ1-6 . TRBV3-1/TRBV3-2 CASSQPNNSPLHF TGTGCCAGCAGCCAACCAAATAATTCACCCCTCCACTTT
. TRBJ2-3 . TRBV24-1 CATSEPRETDTQYF TGTGCCACCAGTGAACCCCGGGAGACAGATACGCAGTATTTT
. TRBJ1-4 TRBD1 TRBV27 CASSPRDRTNEKLFF TGTGCCAGCAGTCCCCGGGACAGAACTAATGAAAAACTGTTTTTT
. TRBJ1-1 . TRBV5-1 CASSLIGGGTEAFF TGCGCCAGCAGCTTAATCGGGGGAGGCACTGAAGCTTTCTTT
. TRBJ2-5 TRBD2 TRBV3-1/TRBV3-2 CASSQEEREETQYF TGTGCCAGCAGCCAAGAGGAGCGGGAGGAGACCCAGTACTTC
. TRBJ1-2 TRBD1 TRBV2 CASSGLAGGPYGYTF TGTGCCAGCAGTGGGTTGGCAGGGGGTCCCTATGGCTACACCTTC
once TRBJ1-1 TRBD1 TRBV4-1 CASSQDEDRWFPEAFF TGCGCCAGCAGCCAAGATGAGGACAGGTGGTTCCCTGAAGCTTTCTTT
. TRBJ2-3 TRBD1 TRBV6-1 CASSEAVGQGYYTDTQYF TGTGCCAGCAGTGAAGCTGTTGGACAGGGGTATTACACAGATACGCAGTATTTT
. TRBJ2-5 . TRBV2 CASTSDSRDQETQYF TGTGCCAGCACCTCGGACAGTAGGGACCAAGAGACCCAGTACTTC
. TRBJ1-1 TRBD1 TRBV6-5 CASSYGGTGLNTEAFF TGTGCCAGCAGTTACGGAGGGACAGGGCTGAACACTGAAGCTTTCTTT
. TRBJ2-1 TRBD2 TRBV5-6 CASSLWGIAGGEQFF TGTGCCAGCAGCCTCTGGGGAATAGCGGGGGGCGAGCAGTTCTTC
. TRBJ2-1 TRBD1 TRBV5-1 CASNPLGQEYNEQFF TGCGCCAGCAACCCTCTGGGACAGGAATACAATGAGCAGTTCTTC
. TRBJ1-4 TRBD1 TRBV18 CASSPPTGQAHEKLFF TGTGCCAGCTCACCACCTACGGGACAGGCCCATGAAAAACTGTTTTTT
. TRBJ1-2 . TRBV3-1/TRBV3-2 CASSQGGSGYTF TGTGCCAGCAGCCAAGGGGGCTCTGGCTACACCTTC
. TRBJ2-7 . TRBV6-2/TRBV6-3 CASSSLGHPYEQYF TGTGCCAGCAGTTCTCTGGGACATCCCTACGAGCAGTACTTC
many TRBJ2-1 . TRBV3-1/TRBV3-2 CASSQGVAQVVYNEQFF TGTGCCAGCAGTCAAGGGGTGGCACAGGTAGTCTACAATGAGCAGTTCTTC
. TRBJ2-5 TRBD2 TRBV5-1 CASSLPSGGVLETQYF TGCGCCAGCAGCTTACCTAGCGGGGGGGTTCTTGAGACCCAGTACTTC
. TRBJ2-7 . TRBV5-6 CASSSVGVDSYEQYF TGTGCCAGCAGCTCCGTAGGGGTAGACTCCTACGAGCAGTACTTC
. TRBJ1-2 TRBD1 TRBV18 CASSPSPGQAEGYTF TGTGCCAGCTCACCATCACCCGGACAGGCAGAGGGCTACACCTTC
. TRBJ1-3 . TRBV4-1 CASSQDLRVISGNTIYF TGCGCCAGCAGCCAAGATCTCAGGGTTATCTCTGGAAACACCATATATTTT
. TRBJ1-6 TRBD1 TRBV18 CASSPGTGNSPLHF TGTGCCAGCTCACCGGGGACAGGGAATTCACCCCTCCACTTT
. TRBJ1-2 . TRBV28 CASSFLDTDYGYTF TGTGCCAGCAGTTTCCTGGACACTGACTATGGCTACACCTTC
. TRBJ1-5 TRBD1 TRBV30 CAWKGGQGIQPQHF TGTGCCTGGAAGGGAGGACAGGGGATTCAGCCCCAGCATTTT
. TRBJ1-1 . TRBV2 CASSVGQKNTEAFF TGTGCCAGCAGTGTTGGACAGAAGAACACTGAAGCTTTCTTT
. TRBJ1-4 . TRBV6-5 CASSPLGSGNEKLFF TGTGCCAGCAGCCCGTTGGGCAGCGGTAATGAAAAACTGTTTTTT
. TRBJ2-1 . TRBV14 CASSEKTSGEQFF TGTGCCAGCAGCGAGAAGACTAGTGGTGAGCAGTTCTTC
. TRBJ1-2 TRBD1 TRBV12-3/TRBV12-4 CASSYGTGEGYTF TGTGCCAGCAGCTACGGGACAGGGGAAGGCTACACCTTC